This TCR beta chain was recorded in a study of shared clonotypes between healthy human individuals. Donors, healthy HIV-negative adults, lacked recent acute infections or vaccinations. The V gene's germline CDR1 is GTSNPN and CDR2 SVGIG (reference sequence). The CDR3 runs to 13 residues. V dropped 4 bases and J dropped 9; count of bases not matched to a gene: 9. Some clones are missing from TCRdb's copy, which holds only in-frame ones; the method was immunoSEQ multiplex PCR. The table records 600,000 to 750,000 clones, less than 80% of them present only once. The V and J genes are TRBV30 and TRBJ2-1, with 7 bases identical to TRBD1. The sequenced sample consisted of memory CD4+ T cells sorted from blood. Subset defined: CD45RA-negative fraction. This TCR derives from a woman aged 25 to 39 in good health. The CDR3 sequence: CAWKGQGVGEQFF. DNA for the CDR3: TGTGCCTGGAAGGGGCAGGGGGTAGGTGAGCAGTTCTTC.